The 12 T cell receptor beta chains below were found in one sample sequenced in a study of blood T cell repertoires in COVID-19. Only in-frame clones appear in the TCRdb table, and some are missing; sequencing was by immunoSEQ multiplex PCR. This table holds around 84,000 clones, roughly 77% found once. Sequenced input: peripheral blood. All receptors derive from a man aged 45-65 years with active or convalescent COVID-19.

The rearrangement uses TRBV7-2 and TRBJ2-3; no clear D. The CDR3 runs 14 residues. CDR1 SGHTA and CDR2 FQGNSA come from the germline V gene. Deletions cut 1 base from V and 1 base from J, with 6 bases between. The CDR3 spells CASSLVLRTDTQYF. The DNA of the CDR3 is TGTGCCAGCAGCTTAGTACTTCGCACAGATACGCAGTATTTT.

V gene TRBV19 combines with J gene TRBJ2-2; 15 positions match TRBD2. J was trimmed by 6 bases and V by 9 bases; bases with no gene match: 5. CDR1 is LNHDA and CDR2 is SQIVND in the germline V gene (reference sequence). The CDR3 runs 15 residues. This CDR3 is CASKGTSGGPGELFF. In DNA, the CDR3 is TGTGCCAGCAAGGGGACTAGCGGGGGGCCCGGGGAGCTGTTTTTT.

DNA for the CDR3: TGTGCCAGCAGCCTACAGGGGGGTCGGGACACTGAAGCTTTCTTT. This translates into CASSLQGGRDTEAFF. V gene TRBV7-8 combines with J gene TRBJ1-1; 8 nucleotides match TRBD1. J lost 3 bases, V lost 5 bases, and 8 bases had no gene match. The CDR3 spans 15 residues. Germline-derived CDR1 and CDR2 are SGHVS and FQNEAQ.

V gene TRBV30 combines with J gene TRBJ2-5, with 10 bases matching TRBD2. V gave up 0 bases and J gave up 9 bases; unmatched junction bases: 4. The CDR3 runs 13 residues. Germline-derived CDR1 and CDR2 are GTSNPN and SVGIG (reference sequence). CDR3 protein: CAWSVLAGPAQYF. DNA of the CDR3: TGTGCCTGGAGTGTACTAGCGGGGCCGGCCCAGTACTTC.

This rearrangement joins TRBV10-3 to TRBJ2-7, with 8 bases that match TRBD1. This CDR3 has 14 amino acids. Trimming took 2 bases from V and 0 from J; bases not matched to a gene: 0. Per the germline V gene, CDR1 is ENHRY and CDR2 is SYGVKD. The CDR3 here is CAISEGTGSYEQYF. Here the CDR3 DNA reads TGTGCCATCAGTGAGGGGACAGGCTCCTACGAGCAGTACTTC.

V usage is TRBV5-6 and J usage is TRBJ2-7; no reliable D call. This CDR3 is built from 15 residues. CDR1 and CDR2 (germline): SGHDT, YYEEEE. Trimming left V 6 bases short and J 1 base short, with 17 bases between. CDR3 sequence: CASTLLLGSSYEQYF. CDR3 bases: TGTGCCAGCACCCTCTTGCTGGGCAGTTCCTACGAGCAGTACTTC.

The chain uses TRBV29-1 and TRBJ1-2; 9 nucleotides align to TRBD1. J was trimmed by 4 bases and V by 4 bases; bases with no gene match: 1. The CDR3 has 12 amino acids. Germline CDR1 SQVTM, CDR2 ANQGSEA. CDR3 in DNA: TGCAGCGTTGGGGGACAGGGCTATGGCTACACCTTC. Amino acids: CSVGGQGYGYTF.

The V call is TRBV12-5, the J call TRBJ1-3; D unresolved. Looked up from germline, CDR1 is LGHNT and CDR2 is FRNRAP. Trimming took 7 bases from V and 0 from J, leaving 16 bases between them. The CDR3 runs to 16 residues. CDR3 residues: CASAIPRSTSGNTIYF. CDR3 coding DNA: TGTGCTAGTGCCATCCCTCGGTCCACCTCTGGAAACACCATATATTTT.

This clone was found a few times. The chain links TRBV7-2 to TRBJ2-1, with 8 bases that match TRBD2. The V segment lost 8 bases and the J segment 12 bases; nucleotides outside the gene matches: 18. This CDR3 is 15 amino acids long. CDR1 is SGHTA, CDR2 FQGNSA, per germline. CDR3 sequence: CASAGGLGPANGQFF. The CDR3 coding sequence is TGTGCCAGCGCTGGGGGACTAGGGCCTGCTAACGGGCAGTTCTTC.

This clone appeared a single time. This chain uses TRBV5-1 with TRBJ2-3; D is perhaps TRBD1 (5 bases). The CDR3 covers 13 residues. Trimming took 0 bases from V and 5 from J, leaving 7 bases between them. Per the germline V gene, CDR1 is SGHRS and CDR2 is YFSETQ. CDR3 sequence reads: CASSLGRGDTQYF. The CDR3 DNA follows: TGCGCCAGCAGCTTGGGTAGGGGAGATACGCAGTATTTT.

The V and J genes are TRBV6-5 and TRBJ1-4, with 8 nucleotides matching TRBD1. The V gene's germline CDR1 is MNHEY and CDR2 SVGAGI. CDR3 length equals 14 residues. The V and J ends lost 5 bases and 4 bases, in that order; junction bases with no gene match: 3. The DNA of the CDR3 is TGTGCCAGCAGTCGGGACAGGAGTAATGAAAAACTGTTTTTT. Its protein product is CASSRDRSNEKLFF.

There are many counts of this clone. The chain is built from TRBV29-1 and TRBJ1-4; no reliable D call. The CDR3 consists of 14 residues. Germline V gene lookup returns CDR1 SQVTM and CDR2 ANQGSEA. V was clipped by 6 bases and J by 10 bases, with 21 bases between them. CDR3 DNA sequence: TGCAGCGTCCGGTTGGAAGGACCAAGCGGAAAACTGTTTTTT. Residues: CSVRLEGPSGKLFF.